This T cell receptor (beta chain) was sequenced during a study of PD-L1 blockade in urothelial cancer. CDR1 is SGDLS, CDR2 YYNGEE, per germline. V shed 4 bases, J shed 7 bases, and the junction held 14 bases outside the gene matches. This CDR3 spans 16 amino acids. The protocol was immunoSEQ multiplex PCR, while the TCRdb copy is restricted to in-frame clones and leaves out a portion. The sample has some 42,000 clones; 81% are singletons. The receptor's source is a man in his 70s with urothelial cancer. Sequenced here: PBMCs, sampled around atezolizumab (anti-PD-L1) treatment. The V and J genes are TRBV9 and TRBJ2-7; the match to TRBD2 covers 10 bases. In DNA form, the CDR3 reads TGTGCCAGCAGCCCACCGGGGCTAGCGGGAGTTACAGAGCAGTACTTC. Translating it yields CASSPPGLAGVTEQYF.